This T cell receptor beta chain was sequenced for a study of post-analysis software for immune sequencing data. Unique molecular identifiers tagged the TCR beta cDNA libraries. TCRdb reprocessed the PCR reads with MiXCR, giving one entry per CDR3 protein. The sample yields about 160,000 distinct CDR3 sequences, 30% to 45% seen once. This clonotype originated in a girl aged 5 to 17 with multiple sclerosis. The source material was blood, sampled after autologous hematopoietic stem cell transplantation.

CDR3 residues: CSVVGQANTGELFF. Here the CDR3 DNA reads TGCAGCGTTGTGGGACAGGCGAACACCGGGGAGCTGTTTTTT. V is TRBV29-1 and J is TRBJ2-2, with 8 positions matching TRBD1. J lost 0 bases, V lost 4 bases, and 1 base had no gene match. The germline V gene has CDR1 SQVTM and CDR2 ANQGSEA. The CDR3 spans 14 residues.